The 30 T cell receptor beta chains listed next were all sequenced from one sample in a study of OX40 agonist ivuxolimab in advanced cancers. The protocol was immunoSEQ multiplex PCR, while the TCRdb copy is restricted to in-frame clones and leaves out a portion. The sample lists some 66,000 clones, roughly 73% seen once, with over 1.5% in the top ten. The specimen comprised CD4+ or CD8+ T cells sorted from blood, sampled in a trial of the OX40 agonist ivuxolimab. The receptors derive from an adult with an advanced solid tumor such as melanoma, head and neck, liver or kidney cancer.

The DNA for the CDR3 is TGTGCCAGCAGTCGCGGGACTGATGCCTACGAGCAGTACTTC. Its translation is CASSRGTDAYEQYF. The V call is TRBV6-6, the J call TRBJ2-5, with TRBD2 as a possible D gene (6 bases). The DNA end lines up better with TRBJ2-7; the J call may be wrong. CDR1 is MNHNY, CDR2 SVGAGI, per germline (reference sequence). The CDR3 is made up of 14 amino acids.

In this sample, this clone turned up a few times. The rearrangement uses TRBV7-9 and TRBJ2-2; no definite D call. The CDR3 is 13 amino acids. V was pared by 7 bases and J by 0 bases, with 6 bases between. Germline CDR1 SEHNR, CDR2 FQNEAQ (reference sequence). CDR3 amino acids: CASKNTNTGELFF. The CDR3 DNA sequence: TGTGCCAGCAAGAACACGAACACCGGGGAGCTGTTTTTT.

The CDR3 nucleotides read TGTGCCAGCAGTTGGGGGATCGGTTCACCCCTCCACTTT. Translation: CASSWGIGSPLHF. The V and J genes are TRBV27 and TRBJ1-6, with D perhaps TRBD1 (5 bases). The CDR3 length is 13 residues. Germline assignment: CDR1 MNHEY and CDR2 SMNVEV (reference sequence). V lost 4 bases and J 9 bases, leaving 10 bases between the germline ends.

The chain recombines TRBV7-8 with TRBJ1-6; D not resolved. There are 15 residues in the CDR3. Germline assignment: CDR1 SGHVS and CDR2 FQNEAQ. Between the trimmed V and J ends, which lost 0 bases and 4 bases, there was a span of 7 bases. The CDR3 DNA reads TGTGCCAGCAGCTTAGCGCCCGTGTATAATTCACCCCTCCACTTT. This gives the protein CASSLAPVYNSPLHF.

V and J are TRBV4-1 and TRBJ1-1; no clear D gene. From germline, CDR1 is MGHRA and CDR2 YSYEKL. V lost 0 bases to trimming and J lost 1 base, with 9 bases between them. The CDR3 sequence is 15 residues long. The chain's CDR3 is CASSQEPTQNTEAFF. The CDR3 nucleotides are TGCGCCAGCAGCCAAGAACCGACTCAGAACACTGAAGCTTTCTTT.

This clone was observed a few times. The gene calls are TRBV7-6 and TRBJ1-3; TRBD1 is a possible D gene (6 bases). Looked up from germline, CDR1 is SGHVS and CDR2 is FNYEAQ. This CDR3 is built from 16 residues. With 1 base removed from V and 0 bases from J, the gap between germline ends came to 10 bases. In DNA form, the CDR3 reads TGTGCCAGCAGCTTAGGGGGGGCCCGCTCTGGAAACACCATATATTTT. This codes for CASSLGGARSGNTIYF.

The V and J genes are TRBV6-1 and TRBJ1-5, with 8 positions matching TRBD1. Germline values: CDR1 MNHNS, CDR2 SASEGT. There are 13 residues in the CDR3. Trimming took 2 bases from V and 6 from J; bases not matched to a gene: 0. For the CDR3, the DNA is TGTGCCAGCAGTGAAACAGGGGGTCAGCCCCAGCATTTT. Protein: CASSETGGQPQHF.

This clone was counted only a few times. The rearrangement joins TRBV5-1 to TRBJ2-2; unclear D gene. The CDR3 length is 13 residues. V lost 4 bases, J lost 1 base, and 5 bases lay in between. CDR1 and CDR2 (germline): SGHRS, YFSETQ. The CDR3 spells CASSRQNTGELFF. CDR3 nucleotides: TGCGCCAGCAGCCGACAGAACACCGGGGAGCTGTTTTTT.

As to this clone: A much more abundant neighbour one base away suggests this may be a read error. The V and J genes are TRBV5-6 and TRBJ1-1; D remains ambiguous. Trimming left V 2 bases short and J 0 bases short, with 5 bases between. Germline V CDR1 and CDR2: SGHDT, YYEEEE. The length of the CDR3 is 13 residues. DNA of the CDR3: TGTGCCAGCAGCTTATCGGTGAACACTGAAGCTTTCTTT. It is translated as CASSLSVNTEAFF.

This clone was seen a handful of times. This chain connects TRBV21-1 to TRBJ2-7; TRBD2, the table's D call, was not compared with the DNA. TRBV21-1 is a recognized pseudogene. The CDR3 has 18 residues. CDR3 protein: CASSMQREVPPVRYEQYF. In nucleotides, the CDR3 is TGTGCCAGCAGCATGCAGCGGGAGGTGCCCCCCGTGAGGTACGAGCAGTACTTC.

The V call is TRBV12-5, the J call TRBJ2-1, with D perhaps matching TRBD2 (6 bases). Germline V lookup: CDR1 LGHNT, CDR2 FRNRAP. The CDR3 is 15 amino acids. V dropped 3 bases and J dropped 4 bases, with 13 bases sitting between them. The CDR3 here is CASGLGSSEYNEQFF. In DNA, the CDR3 is TGTGCTAGTGGTTTAGGGTCTAGCGAGTACAATGAGCAGTTCTTC.

The rearrangement uses TRBV7-9 and TRBJ2-7; unclear D gene. CDR3 length: 15 amino acids. CDR1 is SEHNR and CDR2 is FQNEAQ in the germline V gene (reference sequence). Trimming removed 1 base at V and 1 base at J, with 11 bases between. For the CDR3, the DNA is TGTGCCAGCAGCTTAGGGGCCACAGTGTCCTACGAGCAGTACTTC. Its translation is CASSLGATVSYEQYF.

The J gene is TRBJ1-2, the V gene TRBV5-1; perhaps TRBD1 as D (6 bases). V shed 5 bases and J shed 6 bases, with 11 bases lying between them. This CDR3 comprises 12 residues. Germline CDR1 SGHRS, CDR2 YFSETQ. The CDR3 reads CASSPDRNGYTF. CDR3 nucleotide sequence: TGCGCCAGCAGTCCCGACAGGAATGGCTACACCTTC. The full variable domain, in which reference TRBV5-1 and TRBJ1-2 provide the parts outside the CDR3, is KAGVTQTPRYLIKTRGQQVTLSCSPISGHRSVSWYQQTPGQGLQFLFEYFSETQRNKGNFPGRFSGRQFSNSRSEMNVSTLELGDSALYLCASSPDRNGYTFGSGTRLTVV.

CDR3 nucleotides: TGTGCCAGCAGCTTAATTGCAGGGGCGGGCGAGACCCAGTACTTC. Protein: CASSLIAGAGETQYF. The chain recombines TRBV7-8 with TRBJ2-5; a weak D match, TRBD1 (6 bases). Germline CDR1 and CDR2: SGHVS and FQNEAQ. This CDR3 is 15 amino acids long. With 2 bases removed from V and 5 bases from J, the gap between germline ends came to 15 bases. The full variable domain, its missing parts supplied by reference TRBV7-8 and TRBJ2-5, is GAGVSQSPRYKVAKRGQDVALRCDPISGHVSLFWYQQALGQGPEFLTYFQNEAQLDKSGLPSDRFFAERPEGSVSTLKIQRTQQEDSAVYLCASSLIAGAGETQYFGPGTRLLVL.

The chain recombines TRBV18 with TRBJ1-5; TRBD1 is a possible D gene (6 bases). V lost 6 bases to trimming and J lost 1 base, with 16 bases between them. Germline-derived CDR1 and CDR2 are KGHSH and LQKENI. There are 16 residues in the CDR3. DNA for the CDR3: TGTGCCAGCTCGCCGCCGGGACAAACAAGCAATCAGCCCCAGCATTTT. Its translation is CASSPPGQTSNQPQHF.

The V call is TRBV7-3, the J call TRBJ1-2; D is perhaps TRBD1 (6 bases). The germline CDR1 and CDR2 sequences are SGHTA and FQGTGA. The germline V and J ends were trimmed by 2 bases and 8 bases, with 12 bases remaining between them. The CDR3 runs to 13 residues. CDR3 bases: TGTGCCAGCAGCTTACGACAGGACGTCGGCTACACCTTC. Translation gives CASSLRQDVGYTF.

Comment on this clone: Its ends do not fully match the called genes, so a read error is possible. The CDR3 DNA reads as TGTGCTAGCAGCTCGGGACAGGGTGGGGTCGAGACCCAGTACTTC. Translated, it gives CASSSGQGGVETQYF. V gene TRBV7-7 combines with J gene TRBJ2-5; 9 bases are shared with TRBD1. Germline loops: CDR1 SSHAT, CDR2 FNYEAQ (reference sequence). This CDR3 has 15 amino acids.

This rearrangement joins TRBV7-9 to TRBJ1-2; TRBD1 is a possible D gene (6 bases). The CDR3 loop spans 16 amino acids. Germline V gives CDR1 SEHNR, CDR2 FQNEAQ (reference sequence). The V end was cut by 1 base, the J end by 0 bases, with 12 bases between. The CDR3: CASSLVTDRANYGYTF. The CDR3 bases are TGTGCCAGCAGCTTAGTGACGGACAGAGCTAACTATGGCTACACCTTC. Using reference TRBV7-9 and TRBJ1-2 for the parts outside the CDR3, the full variable domain is DTGVSQNPRHKITKRGQNVTFRCDPISEHNRLYWYRQTLGQGPEFLTYFQNEAQLEKSRLLSDRFSAERPKGSFSTLEIQRTEQGDSAMYLCASSLVTDRANYGYTFGSGTRLTVV.

The chain is built from TRBV9 and TRBJ2-5, with TRBD1 matching over 7 bases. The germline CDR1 and CDR2 sequences are SGDLS and YYNGEE. Unmatched junction bases numbered 5, after V lost 4 bases and J lost 2 bases. The CDR3 runs to 14 residues. The CDR3 protein is CASSPTGVQETQYF. CDR3 nucleotides: TGTGCCAGCAGCCCCACAGGGGTGCAAGAGACCCAGTACTTC.

The chain recombines TRBV5-6 with TRBJ2-1; no firm D call. The CDR3 spans 11 residues. Germline lookup yields CDR1 SGHDT and CDR2 YYEEEE. The germline V and J ends were trimmed by 4 bases and 12 bases, with 11 bases remaining between them. DNA of the CDR3: TGTGCCAGCAGCCGACCGGGTTGGCAGTTCTTC. The encoded protein is CASSRPGWQFF.

This clone was counted once. V usage is TRBV6-5 and J usage is TRBJ2-1; 11 bases map to TRBD2. V was pared by 6 bases and J by 5 bases, with 6 bases of the junction left unmatched. Germline CDR1 is MNHEY and CDR2 is SVGAGI. The CDR3 sequence is 15 residues long. The CDR3, as DNA: TGTGCCAGCAGGGGTCTAGCGGGGGGCCACAATGAGCAGTTCTTC. Its translation: CASRGLAGGHNEQFF.

The V gene is TRBV9, the J gene TRBJ2-2; 9 nucleotides match TRBD1. There are 15 residues in the CDR3. The V segment lost 4 bases and the J segment 6 bases; nucleotides outside the gene matches: 7. CDR1 SGDLS and CDR2 YYNGEE come from the germline V gene. This CDR3 is CASSQLTGGSGELFF. The CDR3 DNA sequence: TGTGCCAGCAGCCAACTCACAGGGGGCTCCGGGGAGCTGTTTTTT. The entire variable domain, with the rest obtained from reference TRBV9 and TRBJ2-2, is as follows: DSGVTQTPKHLITATGQRVTLRCSPRSGDLSVYWYQQSLDQGLQFLIQYYNGEERAKGNILERFSAQQFPDLHSELNLSSLELGDSALYFCASSQLTGGSGELFFGEGSRLTVL.

DNA of the CDR3: TGTGCCAGTAGTACGATCGACAGGGGAGGCTACACCTTC. Translation gives CASSTIDRGGYTF. The chain combines TRBV19 with TRBJ1-2; 8 nucleotides line up with TRBD1. The CDR3 runs to 13 residues. The V gene's germline CDR1 is LNHDA and CDR2 SQIVND (reference sequence). The ends lost 4 bases at V and 8 bases at J; junction bases unmatched: 6.

This clone was seen a handful of times. The CDR3 region has the DNA TGTGCCAGCAGCCGAACCGGGACAGCTAATGAAAAACTGTTTTTT. Translation gives CASSRTGTANEKLFF. The chain recombines TRBV4-2 with TRBJ1-4, with TRBD1 identical over 7 bases. Germline V lookup: CDR1 LGHNA, CDR2 YNFKEQ. V dropped 4 bases and J dropped 3; count of bases not matched to a gene: 5. The CDR3 has 15 residues.

The V gene is TRBV10-3, the J gene TRBJ2-7, with 7 bases identical to TRBD1. V lost 8 bases to trimming and J lost 2 bases; unmatched junction nucleotides: 0. The CDR3 runs to 11 residues. The germline V gene has CDR1 ENHRY and CDR2 SYGVKD. DNA for the CDR3: TGTGCCATCGGACAGGCCTACGAGCAGTACTTC. Its protein is CAIGQAYEQYF.

The gene calls are TRBV5-1 and TRBJ2-3; D is unclear. Germline loops: CDR1 SGHRS, CDR2 YFSETQ. This CDR3 spans 13 amino acids. Deletions cut 4 bases from V and 1 base from J, with 7 bases between. Here the CDR3 reads CASSQQGTDTQYF. In DNA, the CDR3 is TGCGCCAGCAGCCAGCAGGGCACAGATACGCAGTATTTT. Variable domain in full (rest from reference TRBV5-1 and TRBJ2-3): KAGVTQTPRYLIKTRGQQVTLSCSPISGHRSVSWYQQTPGQGLQFLFEYFSETQRNKGNFPGRFSGRQFSNSRSEMNVSTLELGDSALYLCASSQQGTDTQYFGPGTRLTVL.

The V gene is TRBV19, the J gene TRBJ2-2; D possibly corresponds to TRBD2 (6 bases). V was clipped by 7 bases and J by 6 bases, with 18 bases between them. This CDR3 comprises 15 residues. Germline CDR1 LNHDA, CDR2 SQIVND (reference sequence). CDR3 nucleotides: TGTGCCAGTAAACCCCCTGGTCGGGGGTCCGGGGAGCTGTTTTTT. Translation gives CASKPPGRGSGELFF.

This sequence joins TRBV6-5 and TRBJ1-5; the D gene is possibly TRBD1 (5 bases). Germline CDR1 reads MNHEY; CDR2 reads SVGAGI. Between the trimmed V and J ends, which lost 6 bases and 6 bases, there was a span of 12 bases. CDR3 length: 13 amino acids. The chain's CDR3 is CASRRGFGQPQHF. In DNA, the CDR3 is TGTGCCAGCAGGAGGGGTTTTGGTCAGCCCCAGCATTTT.

The rearrangement uses TRBV10-3 and TRBJ2-4; 7 bases align to TRBD2. This CDR3 region has 15 residues. The germline gives CDR1 ENHRY, CDR2 SYGVKD. V lost 0 bases, J lost 7 bases, and 6 bases stayed unmatched. The CDR3 loop reads CAISESNSGGNIQYF. As DNA, the CDR3 is TGTGCCATCAGTGAGTCGAATTCCGGGGGGAACATTCAGTACTTC.

This sequence joins TRBV9 and TRBJ2-5; 12 nucleotides line up with TRBD2. Trimming removed 4 bases from V and 5 bases from J; junction bases left unmatched: 9. The CDR3 contains 16 residues. Germline V gene sequence: CDR1 SGDLS, CDR2 YYNGEE. The CDR3 reads CASSLLAGGISETQYF. As DNA, the CDR3 is TGTGCCAGCAGCCTACTAGCGGGAGGCATTTCGGAGACCCAGTACTTC.